Below are 4 T cell receptor beta chains sequenced from a single sample in a study of blood T cell repertoires in COVID-19. Produced via immunoSEQ multiplex PCR; TCRdb's table is partial and in-frame only. Seen here are approximately 190,000 clones, roughly four fifths observed once, and the top ten hold 4.5% to 5.5%. The sample comprised peripheral blood. These receptors originate from a woman between 65 and 79 years old with active or convalescent COVID-19.

The chain recombines TRBV7-9 with TRBJ2-1, with 8 bases that match TRBD2. This CDR3 spans 17 amino acids. Trimming at V came to 4 bases and at J to 10 bases, leaving 18 bases not matched to a gene. Germline V CDR1 and CDR2: SEHNR, FQNEAQ (reference sequence). CDR3 DNA sequence: TGTGCCAGCAGCTCTACTAGCCGTCTAGCGGGCCTAATAGAGCAGTTCTTC. Protein sequence: CASSSTSRLAGLIEQFF.

The CDR3 is CASSLVTGWNSPLHF. The CDR3 region has the DNA TGTGCCAGCAGTCTAGTGACAGGGTGGAATTCACCCCTCCACTTT. The V gene is TRBV6-2 or TRBV6-3, the J gene TRBJ1-6, with 7 nucleotides matching TRBD1. Germline loops: CDR1 MNHEY, CDR2 SVGEGT. This CDR3 comprises 15 residues. The trim removed 5 bases at V and 7 bases at J, leaving 8 bases unmatched.

The CDR3 spells CASSLRTVQETQYF. In DNA, the CDR3 is TGTGCCAGCAGCCTGAGGACAGTTCAAGAGACCCAGTACTTC. The rearrangement links TRBV7-2 to TRBJ2-5, with D maybe TRBD1 (6 bases). Per germline, CDR1 SGHTA and CDR2 FQGNSA. The V and J ends lost 5 bases and 2 bases respectively, with 12 bases between them. There are 14 residues in the CDR3.

The rearrangement joins TRBV5-1 to TRBJ2-3; the match to TRBD2 covers 11 bases. The CDR3 runs to 17 residues. Trimming cost V 1 base and J 6 bases; bases outside gene matches: 10. The germline V gene encodes CDR1 SGHRS and CDR2 YFSETQ. The CDR3 reads CASSLRLSGRAVDTQYF. As DNA, the CDR3 is TGCGCCAGCAGCTTGCGGCTTAGCGGGAGGGCTGTTGATACGCAGTATTTT.